The 20 T cell receptor beta chains presented below share a single source sample, sequenced in a study of blood T cell repertoires in COVID-19. The assay was immunoSEQ multiplex PCR, and TCRdb's table has in-frame clones only and misses some. The table shows around 60,000 clones, with 65% to 80% occurring only once. Source material: peripheral blood. These receptors all stem from a man aged 25-45 years with COVID-19, enrolled during active disease.

V usage is TRBV4-2 and J usage is TRBJ2-1, with TRBD2 identical over 8 bases. Germline V CDR1 and CDR2: LGHNA, YNFKEQ. The CDR3 totals 15 residues. Trimming cost V 2 bases and J 6 bases; bases outside gene matches: 6. The CDR3 region is CASSQRRGGPNEQFF. CDR3 sequence (DNA): TGTGCCAGCAGCCAACGTCGGGGGGGCCCCAATGAGCAGTTCTTC.

The chain has TRBV14 and TRBJ2-5, with 8 bases that match TRBD2. With V trimmed by 5 bases and J by 0 bases, 8 bases remained unmatched. This CDR3 region has 16 residues. Per germline, CDR1 SGHDN and CDR2 FVKESK. The DNA of the CDR3 is TGTGCCAGCAGCTACCGAGTAGCGGGGAACCAAGAGACCCAGTACTTC. This translates into CASSYRVAGNQETQYF.

The rearrangement joins TRBV5-1 to TRBJ1-2, with TRBD1 identical over 8 bases. V shed 2 bases, J shed 6 bases, and the junction held 3 bases outside the gene matches. Germline CDR1 is SGHRS and CDR2 is YFSETQ. The CDR3 covers 13 residues. The CDR3 loop reads CASSFTQGDGYTF. The DNA of the CDR3 is TGCGCCAGCAGCTTCACACAGGGGGATGGCTACACCTTC.

The CDR3 DNA reads TGTGCCAGCAGCTTGGACAGGGGCAATGAGCAGTTCTTC. Translated: CASSLDRGNEQFF. The chain is built from TRBV11-2 and TRBJ2-1; 9 bases map to TRBD1. There are 13 residues in the CDR3. The V gene end was trimmed by 3 bases and the J gene end by 6 bases; junction bases not matched to a gene: 0. Germline V lookup: CDR1 SGHAT, CDR2 FQNNGV.

V usage is TRBV5-6 and J usage is TRBJ2-2, with 8 bases fitting TRBD1. Per the germline V gene, CDR1 is SGHDT and CDR2 is YYEEEE. CDR3 size: 17 residues. Losses at the gene ends were 3 bases for V and 3 bases for J; bases not matched to a gene: 10. The CDR3 loop is CASSSLGQGSDTGELFF. The CDR3 DNA reads TGTGCCAGCAGCTCCTTAGGACAGGGAAGTGACACCGGGGAGCTGTTTTTT.

V and J are TRBV27 and TRBJ2-1; a possible D gene is TRBD2 (6 bases). Trimming stripped 3 bases from V and 5 bases from J, with 14 bases between. The germline V gene has CDR1 MNHEY and CDR2 SMNVEV (reference sequence). The CDR3 has 15 amino acids. CDR3 sequence (DNA): TGTGCCAGCAGTTTTGACGCGGGGCCCCACAATGAGCAGTTCTTC. This codes for CASSFDAGPHNEQFF.

The genes are TRBV18 and TRBJ1-5; TRBD1 matches at 7 bases. The CDR3 contains 16 residues. The junction had 11 bases not matched to a gene; V was cut back by 3 bases and J by 6 bases. Germline V gene sequence: CDR1 KGHSH, CDR2 LQKENI. CDR3 sequence: CASSPRDSRESQPQHF. In nucleotides, the CDR3 is TGTGCCAGCTCACCCCGGGACAGTAGGGAGAGTCAGCCCCAGCATTTT.

The chain employs TRBV5-4 and TRBJ2-5; the match to TRBD2 covers 8 bases. Germline V CDR1 and CDR2: SGHNT, YYREEE (reference sequence). This CDR3 region has 15 residues. Trimming cost V 4 bases and J 5 bases; bases outside gene matches: 10. CDR3 amino acids: CASSPSTGGKETQYF. CDR3 nucleotides: TGTGCCAGCAGCCCGTCAACGGGGGGGAAGGAGACCCAGTACTTC.

This rearrangement joins TRBV28 to TRBJ2-3; D is perhaps TRBD2 (6 bases). Per the germline V gene, CDR1 is MDHEN and CDR2 is SYDVKM. V lost 5 bases to trimming and J lost 4 bases, with 16 bases between them. The CDR3 is 15 amino acids. This chain's CDR3 is CASSPRLVGADTQYF. Here the CDR3 DNA reads TGTGCCAGCAGTCCCAGACTAGTTGGGGCAGATACGCAGTATTTT.

This chain connects TRBV5-1 to TRBJ2-3, with 9 bases that match TRBD1. V gave up 2 bases and J gave up 0 bases; unmatched junction bases: 4. CDR3 length: 16 residues. CDR1 and CDR2 from the germline V gene are SGHRS and YFSETQ. DNA for the CDR3: TGCGCCAGCAGCTTACAGGGGGCGCGAAGCACAGATACGCAGTATTTT. Translated, it gives CASSLQGARSTDTQYF.

This chain uses TRBV11-3 with TRBJ1-5; D gene unclear. Germline CDR1 is SGHNT and CDR2 is YENEEA. Deletions cut 3 bases from V and 0 bases from J, with 9 bases between. The CDR3 extends over 15 amino acids. The CDR3, as DNA: TGTGCCAGCAGCTTGAGGATGGGTAGCAATCAGCCCCAGCATTTT. The encoded protein is CASSLRMGSNQPQHF. Full variable domain (missing parts from reference TRBV11-3 and TRBJ1-5): EAGVVQSPRYKIIEKKQPVAFWCNPISGHNTLYWYLQNLGQGPELLIRYENEEAVDDSQLPKDRFSAERLKGVDSTLKIQPAELGDSAVYLCASSLRMGSNQPQHFGDGTRLSIL.

The genes are TRBV18 and TRBJ1-3; a weak D match, TRBD1 (6 bases). The germline V and J ends were trimmed by 3 bases and 4 bases, with 16 bases remaining between them. In germline, CDR1 is KGHSH, CDR2 LQKENI. The CDR3 totals 16 residues. DNA for the CDR3: TGTGCCAGCTCACCCGGGACATTAGTCGGCGGAAACACCATATATTTT. It codes for CASSPGTLVGGNTIYF.

This clone was recorded a few times. This rearrangement joins TRBV7-3 to TRBJ2-7; the D is unclear. The V gene lost 1 base and the J gene lost 7 bases, with 11 bases spanning the gap. Germline CDR1 is SGHTA and CDR2 is FQGTGA. The CDR3 runs 13 residues. This CDR3 reads CASSLNPSGEQYF. The CDR3 DNA sequence: TGTGCCAGCAGCTTAAACCCGTCCGGGGAGCAGTACTTC.

The chain links TRBV5-1 to TRBJ2-2, with a weak D call TRBD1 (5 bases). The CDR3 extends over 15 amino acids. In germline, CDR1 is SGHRS, CDR2 YFSETQ. The V end was cut by 2 bases, the J end by 0 bases, with 8 bases between. The CDR3 loop reads CASSFRGANTGELFF. In DNA, the CDR3 is TGCGCCAGCAGCTTTAGGGGCGCGAACACCGGGGAGCTGTTTTTT.

This sequence joins TRBV19 and TRBJ2-5, with 14 bases identical to TRBD2. The CDR3 loop spans 16 amino acids. With V trimmed by 4 bases and J by 3 bases, 4 bases remained unmatched. Germline assignment: CDR1 LNHDA and CDR2 SQIVND (reference sequence). CDR3 region: CASSSSTSGGEETQYF. As DNA, the CDR3 is TGTGCCAGTAGTAGCTCGACTAGCGGGGGGGAAGAGACCCAGTACTTC.

The chain recombines TRBV4-1 with TRBJ1-4; D perhaps matches TRBD1 (6 bases). Germline V lookup: CDR1 MGHRA, CDR2 YSYEKL. The CDR3 contains 14 residues. Between the trimmed V and J ends, which lost 7 bases and 4 bases, there was a span of 13 bases. Here the CDR3 reads CASTPGAGNEKLFF. The CDR3 bases are TGCGCCAGCACCCCAGGGGCTGGTAATGAAAAACTGTTTTTT.

V gene TRBV3-1 (or the pseudogene TRBV3-2) combines with J gene TRBJ2-7; TRBD1 might be the D (6 bases). The germline V gene encodes CDR1 LGHDT and CDR2 YNNKEL (reference sequence). Trimming cost V 2 bases and J 5 bases, with 22 bases left between them. This CDR3 region has 17 residues. CDR3 coding DNA: TGTGCCAGCAGCCAAATCCGGCTTGGGGGCAGGGCACACGAGCAGTACTTC. Amino acids: CASSQIRLGGRAHEQYF.

The rearrangement uses TRBV7-8 and TRBJ2-4; 9 bases line up with TRBD2. Germline V gene lookup returns CDR1 SGHVS and CDR2 FQNEAQ. V trimming: 0 bases; J trimming: 6 bases; junction bases outside the gene matches: 0. CDR3 length: 14 residues. The CDR3 loop is CASSLAGLANIQYF. The CDR3 nucleotides read TGTGCCAGCAGCTTAGCGGGACTAGCAAACATTCAGTACTTC.

CDR3 DNA: TGTGCCAGCAGTGAAGGAGGACAGATAGAGACCCAGTACTTC. This codes for CASSEGGQIETQYF. This chain links TRBV6-1 with TRBJ2-5, with TRBD1 as a possible D gene (6 bases). Germline V lookup: CDR1 MNHNS, CDR2 SASEGT. The length of the CDR3 is 14 residues. Trimming removed 1 base from V and 4 bases from J, with 10 bases in between.

CDR3 nucleotide sequence: TGTGCCTCTTGTGGGGCTAATAGCAATCAGCCCCAGCATTTT. Residues: CASCGANSNQPQHF. V gene TRBV19 combines with J gene TRBJ1-5; the D gene is possibly TRBD1 (5 bases). The CDR3 is 14 amino acids. Deletions cut 11 bases from V and 0 bases from J, with 14 bases between. Germline CDR1 and CDR2: LNHDA and SQIVND (reference sequence).